Below are 31 T cell receptor beta chains sequenced from a single sample in a study of OX40 agonist ivuxolimab in advanced cancers. The library was produced with the immunoSEQ multiplex PCR assay. The table was pulled from immuneACCESS by TCRdb, which kept in-frame rearrangements only. Such tables lose some clones; where checked, under half of the loss comes from unresolved V genes, and the rest has no known cause. The sample yields fewer than 120,000 clones; approximately 90% were counted once. The ten largest clones take up about 0.28% of the sample. Source: CD4+ or CD8+ T cells sorted from blood, taken in a trial of the OX40 agonist ivuxolimab. Every receptor here comes from an adult with an advanced solid tumor such as melanoma, head and neck, liver or kidney cancer.

The chain uses TRBV7-2 and TRBJ1-1; D remains unclear. CDR1 is SGHTA, CDR2 FQGNSA, per germline. The V end was cut by 1 base, the J end by 0 bases, with 6 bases between. This CDR3 region has 14 residues. CDR3 amino acids: CASSLEAVNTEAFF. The CDR3 DNA reads TGTGCCAGCAGCTTAGAGGCGGTGAACACTGAAGCTTTCTTT.

The count of this clone is one. The V and J genes are TRBV6-6 and TRBJ2-7; no reliable D call. The CDR3 runs to 16 residues. CDR1 is MNHNY, CDR2 SVGAGI, per germline (reference sequence). Trimming shortened V by 0 bases and J by 0 bases, and 12 bases separated the two germline ends. The CDR3 sequence: CASSYSTGPSSYEQYF. As DNA, the CDR3 is TGTGCCAGCAGTTACTCAACCGGGCCTAGCTCCTACGAGCAGTACTTC.

This chain uses TRBV5-1 with TRBJ2-7, with TRBD1 identical over 8 bases. CDR3 length: 15 amino acids. The germline gives CDR1 SGHRS, CDR2 YFSETQ. The V segment lost 2 bases and the J segment 2 bases; nucleotides outside the gene matches: 6. The CDR3 sequence is CASSFSGTGAYEQYF. The CDR3 DNA is TGCGCCAGCAGCTTCTCCGGGACAGGAGCCTACGAGCAGTACTTC.

The chain has TRBV5-6 and TRBJ1-1, with D possibly being TRBD1 (6 bases). CDR1 SGHDT and CDR2 YYEEEE come from the germline V gene. The V end was cut by 0 bases, the J end by 1 base, with 7 bases between. There are 14 residues in the CDR3. The CDR3 reads CASSLGTANTEAFF. CDR3 coding DNA: TGTGCCAGCAGCTTGGGGACAGCGAACACTGAAGCTTTCTTT.

The V and J genes are TRBV9 and TRBJ1-3; D gene unclear. The CDR3 is 11 amino acids. Germline lookup yields CDR1 SGDLS and CDR2 YYNGEE. V was cut by 7 bases and J by 4 bases, with 6 bases left in between. CDR3 residues: CASSKGNTIYF. For the CDR3, the DNA is TGTGCCAGCTCGAAGGGAAACACCATATATTTT.

The chain uses TRBV18 and TRBJ1-2, with D possibly TRBD1 on 6 matching bases. With 3 bases removed from V and 2 bases from J, the gap between germline ends came to 16 bases. CDR3 size: 16 residues. CDR1 and CDR2 from the germline V gene are KGHSH and LQKENI. The CDR3, as DNA: TGTGCCAGCTCACCGTCCACCGGGACATCCAACTATGGCTACACCTTC. Amino acids: CASSPSTGTSNYGYTF.

The J gene is TRBJ1-2, the V gene TRBV5-8, with 9 bases fitting TRBD1. Germline lookup yields CDR1 SGHTS and CDR2 YDEGEE. V lost 0 bases to trimming and J lost 6 bases; unmatched junction nucleotides: 3. CDR3 length: 14 amino acids. CDR3 in DNA: TGTGCCAGCAGCTTGGCCGGGACAGGGAATGGCTACACCTTC. Protein: CASSLAGTGNGYTF. Full variable domain (rest looked up from reference TRBV5-8 and TRBJ1-2): EAGVTQSPTHLIKTRGQQATLRCSPISGHTSVYWYQQALGLGLQFLLWYDEGEERNRGNFPPRFSGRQFPNYSSELNVNALELEDSALYLCASSLAGTGNGYTFGSGTRLTVV.

The chain couples TRBV15 to TRBJ1-3; D unclear. The V and J ends lost 6 bases and 7 bases respectively, with 22 bases between them. This CDR3 region has 16 residues. Germline assignment: CDR1 LNHNV and CDR2 YYDKDF (reference sequence). For the CDR3, the DNA is TGTGCCACCAGAGAGATGGCGGGGAGAGTTGGCAACACCATATATTTT. Translation gives CATREMAGRVGNTIYF. Supplemented by reference TRBV15 and TRBJ1-3, the full variable domain reads DAMVIQNPRYQVTQFGKPVTLSCSQTLNHNVMYWYQQKSSQAPKLLFHYYDKDFNNEADTPDNFQSRRPNTSFCFLDIRSPGLGDTAMYLCATREMAGRVGNTIYFGEGSWLTVV.

The chain combines TRBV10-3 with TRBJ2-7; D not certain. The germline gives CDR1 ENHRY, CDR2 SYGVKD. Trimming shortened V by 6 bases and J by 0 bases, and 9 bases separated the two germline ends. The CDR3 runs to 13 residues. The CDR3 loop reads CAISLDPSYEQYF. In nucleotides, the CDR3 is TGTGCCATCAGCCTGGACCCCTCCTACGAGCAGTACTTC.

The chain has TRBV2 and TRBJ1-2; a weak D match, TRBD1 (6 bases). In germline, CDR1 is SNHLY, CDR2 FYNNEI. The CDR3 extends over 14 amino acids. The V end lost 2 bases, the J end lost 4 bases, and 11 bases lay between the germline ends. CDR3 sequence: CASSEIRQAYGYTF. As DNA, the CDR3 is TGTGCCAGCAGTGAAATCAGACAGGCCTATGGCTACACCTTC.

The CDR3 coding sequence is TGCGCCAGCAGTGAGTCGAAGATAGCGGGAGAGACGGAGCAGTACTTC. Protein sequence: CASSESKIAGETEQYF. V is TRBV10-2 and J is TRBJ2-7; 9 bases match TRBD2. The CDR3 spans 16 residues. Germline CDR1 and CDR2: WSHSY and SAAADI. Trimming took 0 bases from V and 7 from J; bases not matched to a gene: 10.

The rearrangement uses TRBV6-5 and TRBJ2-3, with D possibly being TRBD1 or TRBD2 (5 bases each). The V and J ends lost 8 bases and 6 bases respectively, with 15 bases between them. The CDR3 covers 13 residues. The germline V gene encodes CDR1 MNHEY and CDR2 SVGAGI. DNA for the CDR3: TGTGCCAGCTCCGGGACCCTCACGGATACGCAGTATTTT. The encoded protein is CASSGTLTDTQYF.

This chain connects TRBV19 to TRBJ1-1, with D unclear. The germline V and J ends were trimmed by 5 bases and 0 bases, with 10 bases remaining between them. Germline-derived CDR1 and CDR2 are LNHDA and SQIVND (reference sequence). The length of the CDR3 is 14 residues. DNA of the CDR3: TGTGCCAGTAGTTTGGGGTTAATGAACACTGAAGCTTTCTTT. Encoded protein: CASSLGLMNTEAFF.

The chain joins TRBV6-5 to TRBJ2-1; D may be TRBD1 (6 bases). Looked up from germline, CDR1 is MNHEY and CDR2 is SVGAGI. The CDR3 has 13 amino acids. The V and J ends lost 8 bases and 0 bases respectively, with 8 bases between them. DNA for the CDR3: TGTGCCAGCGGGACACCCTCCTACAATGAGCAGTTCTTC. This sequence encodes CASGTPSYNEQFF.

The chain links TRBV19 to TRBJ1-3, with TRBD1 matching over 8 bases. V was pared by 5 bases and J by 3 bases, with 12 bases of the junction left unmatched. Germline loops: CDR1 LNHDA, CDR2 SQIVND (reference sequence). The CDR3 is 17 amino acids. CDR3 region: CASSLGRTGWNGNTIYF. The DNA for the CDR3 is TGTGCCAGTAGTTTAGGCCGGACAGGGTGGAATGGAAACACCATATATTTT.

The CDR3 protein is CASSLTVAGGLYNEQFF. Here the CDR3 DNA reads TGTGCCAGCAGCTTAACGGTAGCGGGAGGTCTCTACAATGAGCAGTTCTTC. V is TRBV7-3 and J is TRBJ2-1; 10 positions match TRBD2. The CDR3 totals 17 residues. Germline values: CDR1 SGHTA, CDR2 FQGTGA. V gave up 0 bases and J gave up 3 bases; unmatched junction bases: 5.

The genes are TRBV7-2 and TRBJ2-7; 9 positions agree with TRBD1. Germline loops: CDR1 SGHTA, CDR2 FQGNSA. V was clipped by 6 bases and J by 3 bases; unmatched bases: 9. The CDR3 has 15 residues. The CDR3 spells CASSLTGGGDYEQYF. DNA for the CDR3: TGTGCCAGCAGTCTTACAGGGGGCGGAGACTACGAGCAGTACTTC.

The chain has TRBV5-1 and TRBJ2-3, with 7 bases that match TRBD1. CDR1 is SGHRS and CDR2 is YFSETQ in the germline V gene. The J segment lost 0 bases and the V segment lost 7 bases, leaving 5 bases of the junction unmatched. The CDR3 is 14 amino acids. The CDR3 spells CASQGDASTDTQYF. The CDR3 nucleotides read TGCGCCAGCCAGGGGGACGCAAGCACAGATACGCAGTATTTT.

This sequence joins TRBV18 and TRBJ1-5; no clear D gene. Between the trimmed V and J ends, which lost 3 bases and 15 bases, there was a span of 15 bases. The CDR3 runs 12 residues. Germline V gene sequence: CDR1 KGHSH, CDR2 LQKENI. The CDR3 DNA is TGTGCCAGCTCACCCGACGACGGTTACAGGCATTTT. Residues: CASSPDDGYRHF.

V and J are TRBV30 and TRBJ2-2, with 7 bases identical to TRBD2. Losses at the gene ends were 4 bases for V and 2 bases for J; bases not matched to a gene: 4. The CDR3 covers 14 residues. Per germline, CDR1 GTSNPN and CDR2 SVGIG (reference sequence). The CDR3, as DNA: TGTGCCTGGACTAGCGGAATTAACACCGGGGAGCTGTTTTTT. Amino acids: CAWTSGINTGELFF.

The rearrangement joins TRBV6-1 to TRBJ2-3; no clear D. Deletions cut 7 bases from V and 5 bases from J, with 13 bases between. The CDR3 extends over 13 amino acids. From germline, CDR1 is MNHNS and CDR2 SASEGT. CDR3 coding DNA: TGTGCCAGCAATAGGAGTTGGAGAGATACGCAGTATTTT. Its translation is CASNRSWRDTQYF.

The chain recombines TRBV18 with TRBJ1-1; no clear D gene. The ends were cut back, 1 base at V and 2 bases at J, with 11 bases in the middle. Germline CDR1 and CDR2: KGHSH and LQKENI. The CDR3 has 15 residues. CDR3 nucleotides: TGTGCCAGCTCACCACGGGTCCCCGCCAACACTGAAGCTTTCTTT. Encoded protein: CASSPRVPANTEAFF.

The chain joins TRBV11-3 to TRBJ2-2, with a weak D call TRBD2 (6 bases). The germline V gene has CDR1 SGHNT and CDR2 YENEEA. V was trimmed by 0 bases and J by 1 base, leaving 6 bases between them. This CDR3 region has 15 residues. CDR3: CASSLEGGNTGELFF. The CDR3 nucleotides are TGTGCCAGCAGCTTAGAGGGAGGGAACACCGGGGAGCTGTTTTTT. The full variable domain, its missing parts supplied by reference TRBV11-3 and TRBJ2-2, is EAGVVQSPRYKIIEKKQPVAFWCNPISGHNTLYWYLQNLGQGPELLIRYENEEAVDDSQLPKDRFSAERLKGVDSTLKIQPAELGDSAVYLCASSLEGGNTGELFFGEGSRLTVL.

J is TRBJ2-3 and V is TRBV18; 9 nucleotides agree with TRBD2. The CDR3 has 16 residues. J was trimmed by 1 base and V by 5 bases; bases with no gene match: 7. Germline V lookup: CDR1 KGHSH, CDR2 LQKENI. CDR3 protein: CASSSLAGVGTDTQYF. CDR3 nucleotide sequence: TGTGCCAGCTCATCCTTAGCGGGAGTAGGCACAGATACGCAGTATTTT.

The chain is built from TRBV11-2 and TRBJ2-2; 9 positions match TRBD2. The ends lost 3 bases at V and 16 bases at J; junction bases unmatched: 6. CDR3 size: 12 residues. Germline V gene data show CDR1 as SGHAT and CDR2 as FQNNGV. CDR3 sequence reads: CASSLVRTSEFF. The CDR3 DNA follows: TGTGCCAGCAGCTTGGTACGGACTAGCGAGTTTTTT.

The rearrangement links TRBV15 to TRBJ1-6, with 8 bases lining up with TRBD1. Germline V gene sequence: CDR1 LNHNV, CDR2 YYDKDF (reference sequence). The CDR3 is 16 amino acids. The J segment lost 6 bases and the V segment lost 2 bases, leaving 6 bases of the junction unmatched. The CDR3 region is CATSRKKDRANSPLHF. Here the CDR3 DNA reads TGTGCCACCAGCAGAAAAAAGGACAGGGCTAATTCACCCCTCCACTTT.

The chain combines TRBV7-2 with TRBJ1-3; no definite D call. The length of the CDR3 is 15 residues. Germline values: CDR1 SGHTA, CDR2 FQGNSA. V lost 3 bases and J lost 4, with 13 bases in between. The CDR3 DNA is TGTGCCAGCAGCTTGGCCTCCCACGAAGGAAACACCATATATTTT. Translating it yields CASSLASHEGNTIYF.

For this clone: This specimen includes other DNA sequences encoding the same CDR3. The rearrangement joins TRBV10-3 to TRBJ2-5, with no clear D. The CDR3 runs to 11 residues. CDR1 and CDR2 (germline): ENHRY, SYGVKD. V was trimmed by 2 bases and J by 5 bases, leaving 3 bases between them. Here the CDR3 reads CAISEGETQYF. The CDR3 nucleotides read TGTGCCATCAGTGAGGGGGAGACCCAGTACTTC.

DNA of the CDR3: TGTGCCAGCAGCTTGGTTTCGGTCTCGTACCAAGAGACCCAGTACTTC. This encodes CASSLVSVSYQETQYF. J is TRBJ2-5 and V is TRBV5-6, with D unresolved. The CDR3 length is 16 residues. Germline V gene data show CDR1 as SGHDT and CDR2 as YYEEEE. Deletions cut 0 bases from V and 0 bases from J, with 12 bases between.

The chain joins TRBV11-1 to TRBJ2-7; TRBD1 or TRBD2 may be the D gene (6 bases each). Trimming took 5 bases from V and 3 from J, leaving 20 bases between them. Germline lookup yields CDR1 SGHAT and CDR2 FQDESV (reference sequence). This CDR3 has 16 residues. CDR3 DNA: TGTGCCAGCAGCCCCCACGGGGGCGGATGGGGCTACGAGCAGTACTTC. It is translated as CASSPHGGGWGYEQYF.

The chain combines TRBV4-2 with TRBJ2-7; D may be TRBD1 or TRBD2 (5 bases each). The CDR3 runs to 15 residues. Trimming removed 1 base from V and 6 bases from J, with 16 bases in between. The V gene's germline CDR1 is LGHNA and CDR2 YNFKEQ. This CDR3 is CASSQGEALGVEQYF. DNA for the CDR3: TGTGCCAGCAGCCAAGGGGAAGCCCTGGGGGTCGAGCAGTACTTC.